These T cell receptor beta chains were read from a single sample in a study of blood T cell repertoires in COVID-19. Method: immunoSEQ multiplex PCR; TCRdb's copy keeps in-frame clones and lacks some. Of about 170,000 clones listed, approximately 92% are singletons. The sequenced material came from peripheral blood. The source of these receptors is a man aged 30 to 45 with COVID-19, enrolled during active disease. CDR3s include the opening cysteine and the closing phenylalanine or tryptophan. D genes are given only for firm matches. Expanded clones are given a class, and other clones once, few, many or no size at all.

NA,NA,TRBV19,TRBJ1-2,TGTGCCAGTAGTTCAACAGGGTTCTATGGCTACACCTTC,CASSSTGFYGYTF
TRBD1,once,TRBV11-2,TRBJ2-1,TGTGCCAGCAGCTCTGACAGGGGCAATGAGCAGTTCTTC,CASSSDRGNEQFF
NA,few,TRBV6-5,TRBJ2-3,TGTGCCAGCAGTTACTCAGCGGCGGAGCTCACAGATACGCAGTATTTT,CASSYSAAELTDTQYF
TRBD1,NA,TRBV27,TRBJ1-5,TGTGCCAGCCAAGGACAGGGAGGGCATCAGCCCCAGCATTTT,CASQGQGGHQPQHF
TRBD1,NA,TRBV9,TRBJ1-4,TGTGCCAGCAGCGTAGGTGGACAGGTCTCTTCAACTAATGAAAAACTGTTTTTT,CASSVGGQVSSTNEKLFF
TRBD2,NA,TRBV6-5,TRBJ2-7,TGTGCCAGCAGTATTAGCGGGGGGGCCTTTTACGAGCAGTACTTC,CASSISGGAFYEQYF
NA,NA,TRBV11-2,TRBJ2-1,TGTGCCAGCAGCAGGGAGTTGGGGGAGCAGTTCTTC,CASSRELGEQFF
TRBD1,NA,TRBV9,TRBJ2-5,TGTGCCAGCAGCGAGCGGACAGGGAAAGGCAAAGAGACCCAGTACTTC,CASSERTGKGKETQYF
NA,NA,TRBV28,TRBJ1-1,TGTGCCAGCAGTTTATCTAGGTCTCTCACTGAAGCTTTCTTT,CASSLSRSLTEAFF
TRBD1,NA,TRBV7-2,TRBJ1-1,TGTGCCAGCAGCTTAAAGGGACAGCTCATGAACACTGAAGCTTTCTTT,CASSLKGQLMNTEAFF
NA,NA,TRBV18,TRBJ1-2,TGTGCCAGCTCACCATCCGAGGACTATGGCTACACCTTC,CASSPSEDYGYTF
TRBD2,once,TRBV7-3,TRBJ2-3,TGTGCCAGCGGGGGGGAATCCACAGATACGCAGTATTTT,CASGGESTDTQYF
TRBD1,NA,TRBV7-3,TRBJ2-1,TGTGCCAGCAGCTTACCCAAACGGACAGGGCGAAGGGGGTCCTACAATGAGCAGTTCTTC,CASSLPKRTGRRGSYNEQFF
NA,once,TRBV5-1,TRBJ1-1,TGCGCCAGCAGCTTGGAATTAGTGTCTTCGGGTGAAGCTTTCTTT,CASSLELVSSGEAFF
NA,NA,TRBV11-3,TRBJ2-5,TGTGCCAGCAGCTCCACGTTCGGAGGGGCGAGAGAGACCCAGTACTTC,CASSSTFGGARETQYF
NA,NA,TRBV4-2,TRBJ1-5,TGTGCCAGCAGCCAAGATCTAGGCGGGGGCAATCAGCCCCAGCATTTT,CASSQDLGGGNQPQHF
TRBD1,NA,TRBV30,TRBJ1-1,TGTGCCTGGGACAGGGGGCCCTTGGACACTGAAGCTTTCTTT,CAWDRGPLDTEAFF
TRBD1,NA,TRBV28,TRBJ2-2,TGTGCCAGCACGAGGCAGGGGGACACCGGGGAGCTGTTTTTT,CASTRQGDTGELFF
TRBD2,NA,TRBV6-1,TRBJ2-1,TGTGCCAGCAGTGAAGAAGAAGTCAGCGGGAGGGCCTACAATGAGCAGTTCTTC,CASSEEEVSGRAYNEQFF
NA,NA,TRBV6-5,TRBJ1-2,TGTGCCAGCAGTTACTCGATGGGGGGTAGCAACTATGGCTACACCTTC,CASSYSMGGSNYGYTF
NA,NA,TRBV6-1,TRBJ1-5,TGTGCCAGCAGTGAACCCCTGCAGGGCGATGTCAAAAGAGGCAATCAGCCCCAGCATTTT,CASSEPLQGDVKRGNQPQHF
NA,NA,TRBV19,TRBJ2-3,TGTGCCAGTAGTTCAGCAAGGAGGGATACGCAGTATTTT,CASSSARRDTQYF
TRBD1,NA,TRBV27,TRBJ1-1,TGTGCCAGCAGTTACTTATCAGGGGGCACTGAAGCTTTCTTT,CASSYLSGGTEAFF
NA,NA,TRBV18,TRBJ2-5,TGTGCCAGCTCACGAGACTTTAAAGAGACCCAGTACTTC,CASSRDFKETQYF
NA,NA,TRBV7-9,TRBJ2-7,TGTGCCAGCAGCTTACAAGCGGGTGCAGACGAGCAGTACTTC,CASSLQAGADEQYF
NA,NA,TRBV4-2,TRBJ2-7,TGTGCCAGCAGCCAACACCTTCGGACAGTCTCCTACGAGCAGTACTTC,CASSQHLRTVSYEQYF
TRBD2,NA,TRBV7-8,TRBJ2-7,TGTGCCAGCAAACACCGACGGGAGGCACCCTACGAGCAGTACTTC,CASKHRREAPYEQYF
NA,NA,TRBV5-4,TRBJ1-6,TGTGCCAGCAGCTTCAGGAGGCATGATTCACCCCTCCACTTT,CASSFRRHDSPLHF
NA,NA,TRBV5-1,TRBJ2-1,TGCGCCAGCAGCTTTAGCGACTCAACCGCGGGTACGAGTGAGCAGTTCTTC,CASSFSDSTAGTSEQFF
TRBD1,NA,TRBV7-9,TRBJ2-7,TGTGCCAGCAGCGTGGACAGGTTCCACGAGCAGTACTTC,CASSVDRFHEQYF
TRBD1,NA,TRBV5-1,TRBJ1-2,TGCGCCAGCAGCGAGGGACAGCTCTTCGATGGCTACACCTTC,CASSEGQLFDGYTF
NA,NA,TRBV18,TRBJ1-1,TGTGCCAGCTCACCAGCAGGGGAAACTGAAGCTTTCTTT,CASSPAGETEAFF
TRBD2,NA,TRBV7-9,TRBJ2-5,TGTGCCAGCAGCCTTAGCGGGGGCCAAGAGACCCAGTACTTC,CASSLSGGQETQYF
NA,NA,TRBV19,TRBJ1-1,TGTGCCAGTAGTGTTGGGGGGGTGAACACTGAAGCTTTCTTT,CASSVGGVNTEAFF
TRBD2,NA,TRBV7-9,TRBJ2-7,TGTGCCAGCAGCAAACTAGCGGAGTGGGAAGAGCAGTACTTC,CASSKLAEWEEQYF
NA,NA,TRBV6-5,TRBJ1-1,TGTGCCAGCAGTTACCGGACAGCACCTCTGAACACTGAAGCTTTCTTT,CASSYRTAPLNTEAFF
NA,NA,TRBV4-2,TRBJ2-7,TGTGCCAGCAGCCAAGATGGCGGGTCGCTTGGGTACGAGCAGTACTTC,CASSQDGGSLGYEQYF
NA,few,TRBV19,TRBJ1-2,TGTGCCAGTCTCGCCCTTACCGGCGGACTAAATAACTATGGCTACACCTTC,CASLALTGGLNNYGYTF
TRBD2,NA,TRBV18,TRBJ2-1,TGTGCCAGCTCACCTCTAGCGGGAGCTACAGATGAGCAGTTCTTC,CASSPLAGATDEQFF
NA,NA,TRBV28,TRBJ1-5,TGTGCCAGCAGCACGCGGGGTCCAAATCAGCCCCAGCATTTT,CASSTRGPNQPQHF
TRBD1,NA,TRBV28,TRBJ2-1,TGTGCCAGCAGTTTTACCCAGGGGGCGAATGAGCAGTTCTTC,CASSFTQGANEQFF
NA,NA,TRBV6-5,TRBJ2-5,TGTGCCAGCAGTAAGGGACACCTGAAAGAGACCCAGTACTTC,CASSKGHLKETQYF
NA,NA,TRBV5-1,TRBJ1-1,TGCGCCAGCAGCTTGATAGGGGTTGGCACTGAAGCTTTCTTT,CASSLIGVGTEAFF
NA,NA,TRBV6-5,TRBJ1-1,TGTGCCAGCAGTTACTCGATGGGGGCAGGTGAAGCTTTCTTT,CASSYSMGAGEAFF
NA,NA,TRBV19,TRBJ2-7,TGTGCCAGTATCACCGGGTCTAGGAGCCACGAGCAGTACTTC,CASITGSRSHEQYF
TRBD2,NA,TRBV7-2,TRBJ2-1,TGTGCCAGCAGACCTAGCGGGGGGGTCAATGAGCAGTTCTTC,CASRPSGGVNEQFF
NA,NA,TRBV15,TRBJ1-3,TGTGCCACCAGCAGAGCAGGCCAAGGAGGGGTTGGAAACACCATATATTTT,CATSRAGQGGVGNTIYF
NA,once,TRBV15,TRBJ2-2,TGTGCCACCAGCAGAGACAGGGGTCCCACCGGGGAGCTGTTTTTT,CATSRDRGPTGELFF
NA,once,TRBV9,TRBJ1-3,TGTGCCAGCAGCGTAGGACTCGCCGGCTCTGGAAACACCATATATTTT,CASSVGLAGSGNTIYF
NA,NA,TRBV27,TRBJ2-1,TGTGCCAGCAGTATCGCCGCGCCCCACAATGAGCAGTTCTTC,CASSIAAPHNEQFF
NA,NA,TRBV21-1,TRBJ1-1,TGTGCCAGCAGCAAAGAAAGGGAGGCCCCGAGTCGGAGAGAAACTGAAGCTTTCTTT,CASSKEREAPSRRETEAFF
NA,NA,TRBV15,TRBJ2-3,TGTGCCACCAGCAGAGATACGGGGGGCGTCGAAACAGATACGCAGTATTTT,CATSRDTGGVETDTQYF
TRBD2,NA,TRBV18,TRBJ2-1,TGTGCCAGCTCACCCGCGGGAGGGGGGAATGAGCAGTTCTTC,CASSPAGGGNEQFF
NA,once,TRBV13,TRBJ1-3,TGTGCCAGCTTCATCGGGAGTTCTGACACCATATATTTT,CASFIGSSDTIYF